This T cell receptor beta chain was documented in a study of response to subunit inactivated influenza vaccine. Study results and caveats: Authors proposed each seasonal influenza vaccination draws in few new T cells.

TCRdb ran MiXCR on the RT-PCR reads and lists one entry per CDR3 protein. The sample holds 650,000 to 850,000 distinct CDR3 sequences, approximately 15% seen once. This clonotype occurred a few times. Its cognate antigen is unknown. The TCR comes from a man between 45 and 60 years old who received an inactivated influenza vaccine. The source was PBMCs from blood, collected around 15 days before vaccination.

The chain's CDR3 is CASSQDWGPGLTDTQYF. The CDR3 DNA is TGCGCCAGCAGCCAAGATTGGGGTCCAGGGTTGACAGATACGCAGTATTTT. V is TRBV4-3 and J is TRBJ2-3, with a possible D match to TRBD1 (5 bases). This CDR3 has 17 amino acids. The V gene lost 0 bases and the J gene lost 3 bases, with 16 bases spanning the gap. Germline assignment: CDR1 LGHNA and CDR2 YSLEER.